This entry lists 2 T cell receptor beta chains sequenced from one sample in a study of blood T cell repertoires in COVID-19. The protocol was immunoSEQ multiplex PCR, while the TCRdb copy is restricted to in-frame clones and leaves out a portion. The sample records 400,000 to 450,000 clones, 70% to 90% being singletons. Input material: peripheral blood. All receptors come from a man aged 18 to 30 with COVID-19, enrolled during active disease.

The rearrangement uses TRBV6-6 and TRBJ1-5; 8 bases are shared with TRBD1. J lost 2 bases, V lost 6 bases, and 6 bases had no gene match. CDR1 is MNHNY and CDR2 is SVGAGI in the germline V gene (reference sequence). This CDR3 has 15 amino acids. The CDR3 coding sequence is TGTGCCAGCAGAGACAGGGGCACGGGCAATCAGCCCCAGCATTTT. Its protein product is CASRDRGTGNQPQHF.

This chain joins TRBV7-9 and TRBJ1-2, with a tentative D call TRBD1 (5 bases). The CDR3 extends over 11 amino acids. From germline, CDR1 is SEHNR and CDR2 FQNEAQ (reference sequence). Trimming took off 6 bases at V and 3 bases at J, with 5 bases between the two ends. This chain's CDR3 is CASRTDYGYTF. The CDR3 region has the DNA TGTGCCAGCAGGACAGACTATGGCTACACCTTC.